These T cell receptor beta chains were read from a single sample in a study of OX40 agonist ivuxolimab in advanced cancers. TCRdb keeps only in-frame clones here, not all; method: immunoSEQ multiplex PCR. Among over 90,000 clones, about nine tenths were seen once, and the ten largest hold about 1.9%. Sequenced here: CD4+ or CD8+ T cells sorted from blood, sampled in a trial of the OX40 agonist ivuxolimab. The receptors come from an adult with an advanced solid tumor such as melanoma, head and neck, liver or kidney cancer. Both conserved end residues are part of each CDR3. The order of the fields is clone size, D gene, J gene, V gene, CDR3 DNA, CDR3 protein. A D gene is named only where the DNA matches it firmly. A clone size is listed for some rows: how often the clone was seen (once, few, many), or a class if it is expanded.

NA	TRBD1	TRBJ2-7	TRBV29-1	TGCAGCGTTGCACAGGGGGCATACGAGCAGTACTTC	CSVAQGAYEQYF
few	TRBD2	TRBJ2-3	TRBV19	TGTGCCAGTAGGCCAGGACTAGCGGGGAACACAGATACGCAGTATTTT	CASRPGLAGNTDTQYF
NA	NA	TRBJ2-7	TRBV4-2	TGTGCCAGCAGCCAAGGCCACTTAACCGAGCAGTACTTC	CASSQGHLTEQYF
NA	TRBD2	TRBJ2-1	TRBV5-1	TGCGCCAGCAGCTTGGGGCTAGCGGGAGGGAATGAGCAGTTCTTC	CASSLGLAGGNEQFF
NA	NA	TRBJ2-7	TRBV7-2	TGTGCCAGCAGCGCAGGGACTTGGCTTACGCTCGAGCAGTACTTC	CASSAGTWLTLEQYF
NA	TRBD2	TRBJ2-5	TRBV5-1	TGCGCCAGCAGCTCGCCGGGACTAGCGGGACAAGAGACCCAGTACTTC	CASSSPGLAGQETQYF
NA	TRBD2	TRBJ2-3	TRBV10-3	TGTGCCATCAGTGCCCGACCCCTAGCGGGAGGTAGCACAGATACGCAGTATTTT	CAISARPLAGGSTDTQYF
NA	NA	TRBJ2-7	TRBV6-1	TGTGCCAGCAGGGCGGTCTACGAGCAGTACTTC	CASRAVYEQYF
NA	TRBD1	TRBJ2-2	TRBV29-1	TGCAGCGTAAGGACAGGGGCCACGGACGGGGAGCTGTTTTTT	CSVRTGATDGELFF
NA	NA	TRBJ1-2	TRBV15	TGTGCCACCAGCACGCGGGATAACTATGGCTACACCTTC	CATSTRDNYGYTF
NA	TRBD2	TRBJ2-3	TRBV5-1	TGCGCCAGCAGCCCCGGACTAGCGGGAGTGTCAGATACGCAGTATTTT	CASSPGLAGVSDTQYF